This is a list of T cell receptor beta chains from one sample in a study of blood T cell repertoires in COVID-19. Generated by immunoSEQ multiplex PCR, the TCRdb table keeps only in-frame clones and is missing some. The table includes about 69,000 clones, 80% to 90% detected once. Sequencing input: peripheral blood. These receptors all come from a man aged 25 to 45 with acute or convalescent COVID-19. CDR3s include the opening cysteine and the closing phenylalanine or tryptophan. A D gene is named only where the DNA matches it firmly. Clone size, where shown, is once, few, many, or a class for clones that have expanded.

>TRBJ1-1|.|TRBV5-1|TRBD1
CASSLAWTGGTTEAFF
TGCGCCAGCAGCTTGGCTTGGACAGGGGGCACCACTGAAGCTTTCTTT
>TRBJ1-1|.|TRBV9|.
CASSVGSGTEAFF
TGTGCCAGCAGCGTAGGTTCAGGCACTGAAGCTTTCTTT
>TRBJ1-1|.|TRBV30|.
CACTGWADTEAFF
TGTGCCTGTACAGGGTGGGCGGACACTGAAGCTTTCTTT
>TRBJ1-3|.|TRBV3-1/TRBV3-2|TRBD1
CASSQERTGIISGNTIYF
TGTGCCAGCAGCCAAGAGCGGACAGGGATTATCTCTGGAAACACCATATATTTT
>TRBJ1-1|.|TRBV19|.
CASSNRVRDTEAFF
TGTGCCAGTAGCAACAGGGTGAGGGACACTGAAGCTTTCTTT
>TRBJ1-4|.|TRBV14|TRBD1
CASSHRQGYNEKLFF
TGTGCCAGCAGCCATAGACAGGGCTATAATGAAAAACTGTTTTTT
>TRBJ1-1|.|TRBV10-3|.
CAISDGPGDEAFF
TGTGCCATCAGTGACGGTCCCGGAGATGAAGCTTTCTTT
>TRBJ1-3|.|TRBV5-5|TRBD1
CASSQGPGQGADTIYF
TGTGCCAGCAGCCAGGGGCCGGGACAGGGTGCGGACACCATATATTTT
>TRBJ1-5|once|TRBV6-7|.
CAKGDYPLVYSNQPQHF
TGTGCCAAAGGGGACTATCCCCTTGTTTATAGCAATCAGCCCCAGCATTTT
>TRBJ1-2|.|TRBV28|TRBD1
CASSLYGPGGAGAGYTF
TGTGCCAGCAGTCTATACGGACCAGGGGGCGCAGGAGCTGGCTACACCTTC
>TRBJ2-3|.|TRBV24-1|TRBD2
CATSGTSGRDTDTQYF
TGTGCCACCAGTGGGACTAGCGGGAGGGACACAGATACGCAGTATTTT
>TRBJ1-4|.|TRBV5-1|TRBD1
CASTRTGSNEKLFF
TGCGCCAGCACCCGGACAGGGTCAAATGAAAAACTGTTTTTT
>TRBJ2-1|.|TRBV9|.
CASSPTASVVSYNEQFF
TGTGCCAGCAGCCCTACAGCATCGGTGGTCTCTTACAATGAGCAGTTCTTC
>TRBJ2-7|.|TRBV3-1/TRBV3-2|.
CASSPQVATRRLTEQYF
TGTGCCAGCAGCCCTCAGGTGGCTACCCGAAGATTAACTGAGCAGTACTTC
>TRBJ2-5|.|TRBV10-2|TRBD2
CASSEGRAVETQYF
TGCGCCAGCAGTGAGGGGAGGGCGGTGGAGACCCAGTACTTC
>TRBJ1-3|.|TRBV7-2|.
CASSLLRQATSGNTIYF
TGTGCCAGCAGCTTACTCCGACAGGCAACCTCTGGAAACACCATATATTTT
>TRBJ1-3|.|TRBV30|.
CAWNPGREVVNTIYF
TGTGCCTGGAACCCAGGGCGGGAAGTCGTCAACACCATATATTTT
>TRBJ1-1|.|TRBV2|.
CASSRLMNTEAFF
TGTGCCAGCAGCCGACTCATGAACACTGAAGCTTTCTTT
>TRBJ1-4|few|TRBV4-1|.
CASSHWRREKLFF
TGCGCCAGCAGCCACTGGAGGAGAGAAAAACTGTTTTTT
>TRBJ1-5|.|TRBV18|.
CASSQGFSNQPQHF
TGTGCCAGCTCACAGGGGTTTAGCAATCAGCCCCAGCATTTT